The T cell receptor (beta chain) described here comes from a study of control samples from healthy donors and cancer patients. Germline V gene data show CDR1 as SGHRS and CDR2 as YFSETQ. V lost 1 base and J 0 bases, leaving 17 bases between the germline ends. The CDR3 extends over 18 amino acids. Using immunoSEQ multiplex PCR, the repertoire was profiled, and TCRdb retains in-frame clones only, with some absent. The table includes approximately 180,000 clones, around 94% detected once. This sequence originates from a woman aged 18-30 years in good health. The chain employs TRBV5-1 and TRBJ1-3; no clear D gene. The sample comprised blood. The DNA for the CDR3 is TGCGCCAGCAGCTTGCAACCCCGGGCTTCTGGCTCTGGAAACACCATATATTTT. It encodes CASSLQPRASGSGNTIYF.